These 10 T cell receptor beta chains were all obtained from the same sample, sequenced in a study of blood T cell repertoires in COVID-19. TCRdb keeps only in-frame clones here, not all; method: immunoSEQ multiplex PCR. The profile shows around 280,000 clones, roughly 87% of them singletons. Input material: PBMCs or T cells enriched from blood (not recorded which). These receptors were taken from a woman in her thirties or forties who had recovered from COVID-19.

The chain has TRBV28 and TRBJ2-1; TRBD2 matches at 9 bases. This CDR3 region has 17 residues. Looked up from germline, CDR1 is MDHEN and CDR2 is SYDVKM. V shed 4 bases and J 8 bases; nucleotides not matched to a gene: 15. CDR3 in DNA: TGTGCCAGCAGTTCCTCTCGGGTAGCGGGAGAGGTTCATGAGCAGTTCTTC. Translation gives CASSSSRVAGEVHEQFF.

The chain is built from TRBV5-6 and TRBJ1-4; 10 nucleotides line up with TRBD1. The CDR3 loop spans 15 amino acids. The V gene end was trimmed by 5 bases and the J gene end by 4 bases; junction bases not matched to a gene: 5. Germline CDR1 and CDR2: SGHDT and YYEEEE. The CDR3 nucleotides read TGTGCCAGCAGTAACTGGGACAGGGGTAATGAAAAACTGTTTTTT. Amino acids: CASSNWDRGNEKLFF.

The chain couples TRBV2 to TRBJ1-4; D possibly corresponds to TRBD1 (5 bases). V was shortened by 4 bases and J by 7 bases, with 10 bases between the two germline ends. Looked up from germline, CDR1 is SNHLY and CDR2 is FYNNEI. The CDR3 has 13 residues. The CDR3 protein is CASSADRTEKLFF. Here the CDR3 DNA reads TGTGCCAGCAGTGCTGACAGAACTGAAAAACTGTTTTTT.

This chain uses TRBV7-9 with TRBJ1-5, with D maybe TRBD1 (6 bases). The CDR3 totals 13 residues. CDR1 is SEHNR and CDR2 is FQNEAQ in the germline V gene (reference sequence). The V and J ends lost 5 bases and 4 bases respectively, with 9 bases between them. The DNA of the CDR3 is TGTGCCAGCAGCCCGGACAGAAATCAGCCCCAGCATTTT. It codes for CASSPDRNQPQHF.

CDR3 amino acids: CASSLVGSDEQFF. The CDR3 DNA follows: TGTGCCAGCAGCTTAGTCGGTTCGGATGAGCAGTTCTTC. This rearrangement joins TRBV7-2 to TRBJ2-1; D not resolved. Trimming pared 1 base from V and 8 bases from J, leaving 9 bases between. This CDR3 has 13 residues. CDR1 SGHTA and CDR2 FQGNSA come from the germline V gene.

The genes are TRBV25-1 and TRBJ1-6; weak D call: TRBD1 (5 bases). Per germline, CDR1 MGHDK and CDR2 SYGVNS. The CDR3 covers 12 residues. V lost 6 bases and J lost 14, with 14 bases in between. The DNA for the CDR3 is TGTGCCAGCAGCTCGGGGGGGAAGGCCCTCCACTTT. This translates into CASSSGGKALHF.

The V gene is TRBV4-1, the J gene TRBJ1-1, with 8 bases that match TRBD1. Trimming cost V 1 base and J 10 bases; bases outside gene matches: 8. CDR1 MGHRA and CDR2 YSYEKL come from the germline V gene. This CDR3 contains 14 residues. CDR3 protein: CASSQVEQGERAFF. The CDR3 DNA reads as TGCGCCAGCAGCCAAGTTGAACAGGGGGAGAGAGCTTTCTTT.

The V and J genes are TRBV5-1 and TRBJ2-1, with 10 bases aligning to TRBD1. V shed 1 base and J 4 bases; nucleotides not matched to a gene: 11. The CDR3 is made up of 18 amino acids. Germline V gene data show CDR1 as SGHRS and CDR2 as YFSETQ. The CDR3 DNA sequence: TGCGCCAGCAGCTTGTCGACAGGGGGCAAGCGGGCTTACAATGAGCAGTTCTTC. It codes for CASSLSTGGKRAYNEQFF.

The chain recombines TRBV6-5 with TRBJ1-1; 8 bases are shared with TRBD1. This CDR3 has 15 amino acids. CDR1 is MNHEY, CDR2 SVGAGI, per germline. Trimming removed 6 bases from V and 4 bases from J; junction bases left unmatched: 10. DNA of the CDR3: TGTGCCAGCAGCCTCGGACAGGGAGGGGGCACTGAAGCTTTCTTT. Encoded protein: CASSLGQGGGTEAFF.

This clone was seen more than once but under ten times. The chain couples TRBV5-4 to TRBJ1-3; the D is unclear. V lost 0 bases and J 0 bases, leaving 10 bases between the germline ends. This CDR3 contains 16 residues. Germline CDR1 SGHNT, CDR2 YYREEE (reference sequence). The CDR3 DNA is TGTGCCAGCAGCTTGGCGGGAGGTTTCTCTGGAAACACCATATATTTT. The encoded protein is CASSLAGGFSGNTIYF.